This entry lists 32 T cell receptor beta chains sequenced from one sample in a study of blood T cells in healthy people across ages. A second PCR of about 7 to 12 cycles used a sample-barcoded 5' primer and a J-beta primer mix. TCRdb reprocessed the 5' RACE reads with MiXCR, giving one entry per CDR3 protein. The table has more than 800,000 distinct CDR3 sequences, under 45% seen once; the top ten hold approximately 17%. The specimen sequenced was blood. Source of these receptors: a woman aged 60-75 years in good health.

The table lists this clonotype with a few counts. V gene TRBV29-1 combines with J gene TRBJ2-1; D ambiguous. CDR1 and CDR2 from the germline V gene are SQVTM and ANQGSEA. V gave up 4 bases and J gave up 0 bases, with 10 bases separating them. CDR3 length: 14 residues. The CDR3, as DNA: TGCAGCGTTGTAACACAGAGCTCCTACAATGAGCAGTTCTTC. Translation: CSVVTQSSYNEQFF.

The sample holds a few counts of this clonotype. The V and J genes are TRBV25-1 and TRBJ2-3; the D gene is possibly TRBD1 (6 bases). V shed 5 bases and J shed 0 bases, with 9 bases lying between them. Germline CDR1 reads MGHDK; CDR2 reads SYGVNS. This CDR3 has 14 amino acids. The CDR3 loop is CASSPGHSTDTQYF. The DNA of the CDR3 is TGTGCCAGCAGTCCGGGACATAGCACAGATACGCAGTATTTT.

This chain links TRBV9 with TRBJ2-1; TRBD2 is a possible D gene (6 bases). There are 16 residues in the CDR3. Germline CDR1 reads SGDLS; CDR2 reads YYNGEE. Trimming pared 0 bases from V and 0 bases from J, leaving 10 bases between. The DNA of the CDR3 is TGTGCCAGCAGCGTAGAGATTAGCGGCTCCTACAATGAGCAGTTCTTC. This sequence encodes CASSVEISGSYNEQFF. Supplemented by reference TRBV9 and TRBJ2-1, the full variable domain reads DSGVTQTPKHLITATGQRVTLRCSPRSGDLSVYWYQQSLDQGLQFLIQYYNGEERAKGNILERFSAQQFPDLHSELNLSSLELGDSALYFCASSVEISGSYNEQFFGPGTRLTVL.

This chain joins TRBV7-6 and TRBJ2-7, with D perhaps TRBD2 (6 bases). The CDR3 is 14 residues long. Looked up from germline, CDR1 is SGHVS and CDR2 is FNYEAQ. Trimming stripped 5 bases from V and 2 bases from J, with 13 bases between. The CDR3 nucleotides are TGTGCCAGCAGCGTTTCTAGCGACCCCTACGAGCAGTACTTC. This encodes CASSVSSDPYEQYF.

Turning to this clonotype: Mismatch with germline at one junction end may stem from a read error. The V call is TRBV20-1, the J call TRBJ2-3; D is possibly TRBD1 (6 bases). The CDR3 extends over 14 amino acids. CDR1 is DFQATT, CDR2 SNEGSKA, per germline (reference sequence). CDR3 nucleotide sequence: TGCAGTGCTGCCAGCAGGGGAAGAGGAGATGCGCAGTATTTT. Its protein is CSAASRGRGDAQYF.

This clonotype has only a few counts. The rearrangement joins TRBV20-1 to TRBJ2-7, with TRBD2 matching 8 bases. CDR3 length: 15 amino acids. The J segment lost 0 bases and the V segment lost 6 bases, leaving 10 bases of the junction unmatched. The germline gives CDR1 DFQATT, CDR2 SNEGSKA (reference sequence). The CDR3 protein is CSAPASGSSSYEQYF. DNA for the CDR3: TGCAGTGCCCCCGCTAGCGGGTCGAGCTCCTACGAGCAGTACTTC.

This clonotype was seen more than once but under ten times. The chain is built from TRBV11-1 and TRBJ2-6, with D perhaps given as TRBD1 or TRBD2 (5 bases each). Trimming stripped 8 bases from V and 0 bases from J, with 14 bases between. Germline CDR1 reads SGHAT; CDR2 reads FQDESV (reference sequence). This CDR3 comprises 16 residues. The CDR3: CASASGRSSGANVLTF. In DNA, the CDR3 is TGTGCCAGCGCCTCGGGACGTAGCTCTGGGGCCAACGTCCTGACTTTC.

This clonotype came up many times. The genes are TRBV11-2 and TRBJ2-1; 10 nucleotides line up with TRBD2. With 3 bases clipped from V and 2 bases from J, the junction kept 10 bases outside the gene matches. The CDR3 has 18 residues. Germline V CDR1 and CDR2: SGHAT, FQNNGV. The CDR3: CASSFTRSGLATYNEQFF. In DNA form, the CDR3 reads TGTGCCAGCAGCTTCACCCGTTCGGGACTAGCGACCTACAATGAGCAGTTCTTC.

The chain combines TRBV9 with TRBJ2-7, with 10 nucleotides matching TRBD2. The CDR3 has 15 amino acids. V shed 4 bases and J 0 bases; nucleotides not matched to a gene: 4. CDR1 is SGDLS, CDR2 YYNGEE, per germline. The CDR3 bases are TGTGCCAGCAGCACAACTAGCGGGGCCTCCTACGAGCAGTACTTC. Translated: CASSTTSGASYEQYF. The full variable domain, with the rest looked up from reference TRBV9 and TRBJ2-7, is DSGVTQTPKHLITATGQRVTLRCSPRSGDLSVYWYQQSLDQGLQFLIQYYNGEERAKGNILERFSAQQFPDLHSELNLSSLELGDSALYFCASSTTSGASYEQYFGPGTRLTVT.

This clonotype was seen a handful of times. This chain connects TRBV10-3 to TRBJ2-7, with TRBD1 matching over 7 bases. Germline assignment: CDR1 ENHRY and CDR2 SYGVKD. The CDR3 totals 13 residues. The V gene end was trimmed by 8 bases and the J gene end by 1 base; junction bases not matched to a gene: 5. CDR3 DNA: TGTGCCATCTCAGACAGGGCTTCCTACGAGCAGTACTTC. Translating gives CAISDRASYEQYF.

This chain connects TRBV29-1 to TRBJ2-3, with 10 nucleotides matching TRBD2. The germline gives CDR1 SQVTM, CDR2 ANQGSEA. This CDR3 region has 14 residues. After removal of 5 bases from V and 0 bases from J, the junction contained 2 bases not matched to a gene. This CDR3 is CSVPSGGSTDTQYF. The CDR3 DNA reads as TGCAGCGTTCCTAGCGGGGGAAGCACAGATACGCAGTATTTT.

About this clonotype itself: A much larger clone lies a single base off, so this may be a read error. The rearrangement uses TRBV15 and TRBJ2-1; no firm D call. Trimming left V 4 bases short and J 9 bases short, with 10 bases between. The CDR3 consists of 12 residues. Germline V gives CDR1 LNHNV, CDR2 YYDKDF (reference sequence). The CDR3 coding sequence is TGTGCCACCAGCAACAGCGAGCGTGAGCAGTTCTTC. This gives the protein CATSNSEREQFF.

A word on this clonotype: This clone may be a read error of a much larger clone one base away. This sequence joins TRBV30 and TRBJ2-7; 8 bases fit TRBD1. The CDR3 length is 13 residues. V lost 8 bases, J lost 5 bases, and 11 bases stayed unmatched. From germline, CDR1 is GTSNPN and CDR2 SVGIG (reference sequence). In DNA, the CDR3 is TGTGCCCGGGGGCCAGGGGGCAGAAACGAGCAGTACTTC. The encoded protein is CARGPGGRNEQYF.

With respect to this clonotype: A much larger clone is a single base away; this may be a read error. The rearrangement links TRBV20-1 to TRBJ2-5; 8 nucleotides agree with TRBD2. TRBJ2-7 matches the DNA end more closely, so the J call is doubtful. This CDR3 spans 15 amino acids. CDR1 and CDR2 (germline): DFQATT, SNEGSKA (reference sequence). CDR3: CGARDASGYSYEQYF. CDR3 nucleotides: TGCGGTGCTAGAGACGCTAGCGGGTACTCCTACGAGCAGTACTTC.

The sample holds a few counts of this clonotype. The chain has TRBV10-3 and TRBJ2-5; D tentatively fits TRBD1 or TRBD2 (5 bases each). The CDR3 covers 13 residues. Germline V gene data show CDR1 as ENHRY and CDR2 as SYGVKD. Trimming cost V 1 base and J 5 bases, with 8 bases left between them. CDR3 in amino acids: CAISEFGDETQYF. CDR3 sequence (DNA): TGTGCCATCAGTGAGTTCGGGGACGAGACCCAGTACTTC.

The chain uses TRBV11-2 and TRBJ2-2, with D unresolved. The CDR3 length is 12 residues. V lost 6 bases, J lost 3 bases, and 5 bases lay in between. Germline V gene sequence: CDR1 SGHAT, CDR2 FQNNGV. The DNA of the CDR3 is TGTGCCAGCAGGCCATACACCGGGGAGCTGTTTTTT. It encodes CASRPYTGELFF.

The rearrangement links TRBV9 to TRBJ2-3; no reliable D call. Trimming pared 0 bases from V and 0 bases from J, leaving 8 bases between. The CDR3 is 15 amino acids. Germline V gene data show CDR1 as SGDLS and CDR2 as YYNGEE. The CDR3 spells CASSVGTVSTDTQYF. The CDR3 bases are TGTGCCAGCAGCGTAGGAACTGTTAGCACAGATACGCAGTATTTT.

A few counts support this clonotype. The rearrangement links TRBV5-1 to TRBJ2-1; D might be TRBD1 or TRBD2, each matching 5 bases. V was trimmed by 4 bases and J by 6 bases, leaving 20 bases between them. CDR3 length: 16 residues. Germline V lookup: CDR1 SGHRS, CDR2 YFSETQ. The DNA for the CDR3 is TGCGCCAGCAGCACCGGGACGGGTAATAAGGGCAATGAGCAGTTCTTC. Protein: CASSTGTGNKGNEQFF. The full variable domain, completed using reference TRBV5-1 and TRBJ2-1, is KAGVTQTPRYLIKTRGQQVTLSCSPISGHRSVSWYQQTPGQGLQFLFEYFSETQRNKGNFPGRFSGRQFSNSRSEMNVSTLELGDSALYLCASSTGTGNKGNEQFFGPGTRLTVL.

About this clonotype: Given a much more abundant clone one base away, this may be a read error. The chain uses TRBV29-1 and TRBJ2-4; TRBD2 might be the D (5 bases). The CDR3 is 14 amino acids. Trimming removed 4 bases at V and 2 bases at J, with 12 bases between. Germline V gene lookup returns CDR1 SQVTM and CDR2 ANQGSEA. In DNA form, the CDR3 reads TGCAGCGTTGTCGGGGATGGGTCCAAAAACATTCAGTACTTC. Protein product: CSVVGDGSKNIQYF. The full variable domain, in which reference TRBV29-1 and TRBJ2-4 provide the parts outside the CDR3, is SAVISQKPSRDICQRGTSLTIQCQVDSQVTMMFWYRQQPGQSLTLIATANQGSEATYESGFVIDKFPISRPNLTFSTLTVSNMSPEDSSIYLCSVVGDGSKNIQYFGAGTRLSVL.

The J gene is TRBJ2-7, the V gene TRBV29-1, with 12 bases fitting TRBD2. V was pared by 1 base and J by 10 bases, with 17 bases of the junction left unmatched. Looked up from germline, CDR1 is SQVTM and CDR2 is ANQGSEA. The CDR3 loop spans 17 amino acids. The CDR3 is CSVEGEVTSGRRKAQYF. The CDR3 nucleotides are TGCAGCGTTGAAGGTGAAGTGACTAGCGGGAGACGGAAGGCCCAGTACTTC.

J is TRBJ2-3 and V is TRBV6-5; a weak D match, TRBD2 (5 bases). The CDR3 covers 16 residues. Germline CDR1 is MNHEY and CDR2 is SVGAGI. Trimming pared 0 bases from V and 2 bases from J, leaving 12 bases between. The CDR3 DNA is TGTGCCAGCAGTTACTCGAGGTGGGGAGACACAGATACGCAGTATTTT. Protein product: CASSYSRWGDTDTQYF.

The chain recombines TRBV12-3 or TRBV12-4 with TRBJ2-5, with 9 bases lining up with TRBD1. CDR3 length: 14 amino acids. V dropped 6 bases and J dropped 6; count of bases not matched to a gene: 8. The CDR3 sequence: CASSLLGQGQTQYF. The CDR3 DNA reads TGTGCCAGCAGCCTACTGGGACAGGGCCAGACCCAGTACTTC.

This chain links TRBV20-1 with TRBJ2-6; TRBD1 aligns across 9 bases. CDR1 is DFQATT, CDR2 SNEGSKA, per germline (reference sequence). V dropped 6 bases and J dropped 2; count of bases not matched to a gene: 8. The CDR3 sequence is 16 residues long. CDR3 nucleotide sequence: TGCAGTGCCACCGGGACAGGGAGGCCTGGGGCCAACGTCCTGACTTTC. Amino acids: CSATGTGRPGANVLTF.

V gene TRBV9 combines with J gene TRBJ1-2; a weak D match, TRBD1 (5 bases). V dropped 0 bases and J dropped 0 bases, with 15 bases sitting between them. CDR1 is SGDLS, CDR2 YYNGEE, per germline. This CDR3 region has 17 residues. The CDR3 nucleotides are TGTGCCAGCAGCGTAGGAGGAGGGGTAACGTCTAACTATGGCTACACCTTC. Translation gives CASSVGGGVTSNYGYTF.

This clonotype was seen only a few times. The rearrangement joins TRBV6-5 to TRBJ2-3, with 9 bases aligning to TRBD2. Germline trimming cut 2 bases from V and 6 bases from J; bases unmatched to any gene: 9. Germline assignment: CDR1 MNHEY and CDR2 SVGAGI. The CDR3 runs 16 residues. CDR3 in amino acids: CASSYLSSGRPDTQYF. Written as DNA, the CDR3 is TGTGCCAGCAGTTACCTGAGTAGCGGGAGACCGGATACGCAGTATTTT.

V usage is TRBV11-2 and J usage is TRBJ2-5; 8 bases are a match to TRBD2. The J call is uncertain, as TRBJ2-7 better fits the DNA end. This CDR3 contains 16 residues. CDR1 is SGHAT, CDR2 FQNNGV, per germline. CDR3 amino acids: CASSFKPSGSPNEQYF. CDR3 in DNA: TGTGCCAGCAGCTTTAAGCCCAGCGGGAGCCCGAACGAGCAGTACTTC.

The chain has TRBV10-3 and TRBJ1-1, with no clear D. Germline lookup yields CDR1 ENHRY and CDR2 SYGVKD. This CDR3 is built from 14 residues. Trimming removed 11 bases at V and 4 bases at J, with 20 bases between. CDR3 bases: TGTGCCTCACTCCGCTCCGAAGCGGGCACTGAAGCTTTCTTT. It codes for CASLRSEAGTEAFF.

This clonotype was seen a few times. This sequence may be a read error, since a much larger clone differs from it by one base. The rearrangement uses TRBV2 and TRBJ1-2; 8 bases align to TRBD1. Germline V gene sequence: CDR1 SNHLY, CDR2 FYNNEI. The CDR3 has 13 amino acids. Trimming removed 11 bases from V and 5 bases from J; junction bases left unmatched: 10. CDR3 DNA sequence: TGTGCCGGGAACCAGGGGGCAGAATATGGCTACACCTTC. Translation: CAGNQGAEYGYTF.

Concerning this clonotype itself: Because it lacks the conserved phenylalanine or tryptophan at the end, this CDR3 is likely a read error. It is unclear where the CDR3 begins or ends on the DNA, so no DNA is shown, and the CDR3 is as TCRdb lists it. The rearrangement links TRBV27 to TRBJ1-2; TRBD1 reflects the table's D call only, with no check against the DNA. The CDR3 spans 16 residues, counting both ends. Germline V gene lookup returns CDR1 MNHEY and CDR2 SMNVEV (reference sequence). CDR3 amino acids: CASSLSPTAINYGHTV.

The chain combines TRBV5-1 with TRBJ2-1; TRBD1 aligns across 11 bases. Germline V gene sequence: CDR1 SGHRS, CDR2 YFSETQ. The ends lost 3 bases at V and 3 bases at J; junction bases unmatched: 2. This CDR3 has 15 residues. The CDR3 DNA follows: TGCGCCAGCAGCTCGGACAGGGGGCTCTACAATGAGCAGTTCTTC. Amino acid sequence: CASSSDRGLYNEQFF.

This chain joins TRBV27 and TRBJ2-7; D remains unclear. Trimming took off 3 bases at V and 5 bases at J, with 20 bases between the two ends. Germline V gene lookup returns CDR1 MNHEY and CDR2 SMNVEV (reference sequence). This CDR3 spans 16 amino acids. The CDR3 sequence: CASSFHGQFTSNEQYF. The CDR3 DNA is TGTGCCAGCAGTTTCCACGGCCAGTTCACATCCAACGAGCAGTACTTC.

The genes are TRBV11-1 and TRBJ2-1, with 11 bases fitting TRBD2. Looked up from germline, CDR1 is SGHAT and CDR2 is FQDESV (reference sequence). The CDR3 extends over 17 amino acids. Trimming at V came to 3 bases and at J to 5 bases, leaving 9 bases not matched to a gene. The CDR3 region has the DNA TGTGCCAGCAGCTTGGACACTAGCGGGAGTATCCACAATGAGCAGTTCTTC. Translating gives CASSLDTSGSIHNEQFF.